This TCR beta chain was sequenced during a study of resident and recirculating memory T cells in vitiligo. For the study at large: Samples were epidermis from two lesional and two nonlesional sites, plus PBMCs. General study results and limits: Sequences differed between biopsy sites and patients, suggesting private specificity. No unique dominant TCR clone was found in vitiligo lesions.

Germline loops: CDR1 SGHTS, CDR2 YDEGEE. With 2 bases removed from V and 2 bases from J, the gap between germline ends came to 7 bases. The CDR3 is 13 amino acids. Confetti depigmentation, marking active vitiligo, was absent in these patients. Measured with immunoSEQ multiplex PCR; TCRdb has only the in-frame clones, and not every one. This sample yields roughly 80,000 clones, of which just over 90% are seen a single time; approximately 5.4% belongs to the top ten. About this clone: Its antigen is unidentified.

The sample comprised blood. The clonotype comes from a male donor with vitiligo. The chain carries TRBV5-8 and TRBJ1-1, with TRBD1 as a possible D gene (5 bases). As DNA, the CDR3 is TGTGCCAGCAGCTTAGACAGAAACACTGAAGCTTTCTTT. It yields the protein CASSLDRNTEAFF.